Listed here are 27 T cell receptor beta chains from one sample, sequenced in a study of T cells in Graves' hyperthyroidism and ophthalmopathy. From RNA transcripts, TCR beta CDR3 regions were amplified. Using the HTBI primer set, a first-round RT-PCR was run on the TCR CDR3. From the multiplex PCR reads, TCRdb called clonotypes with MiXCR, one entry per CDR3 protein. The profile covers about 610,000 distinct CDR3 sequences, with roughly 14% appearing a single time and approximately 4.3% taken by the ten largest. Sequenced sample: blood. The receptor set was obtained from a woman in her 40s with Graves' ophthalmopathy.

At least ten counts were recorded for this clonotype. V gene TRBV29-1 combines with J gene TRBJ1-1, with D maybe TRBD1 (6 bases). In germline, CDR1 is SQVTM, CDR2 ANQGSEA. The CDR3 consists of 14 residues. The V end lost 5 bases, the J end lost 0 bases, and 13 bases lay between the germline ends. The DNA of the CDR3 is TGCAGCGTTAATAGGGGGGGAATGAACACTGAAGCTTTCTTT. Translating gives CSVNRGGMNTEAFF.

The rearrangement links TRBV4-1 to TRBJ2-2; no clear D gene. The CDR3 runs to 13 residues. Germline lookup yields CDR1 MGHRA and CDR2 YSYEKL. V was shortened by 2 bases and J by 9 bases, with 10 bases between the two germline ends. The CDR3 coding sequence is TGCGCCAGCAGCCAAAAAAAGGGTTGGGAGCTGTTTTTT. It specifies CASSQKKGWELFF.

This clonotype has just a few counts. This chain joins TRBV6-1 and TRBJ2-7; TRBD2 agrees at 9 bases. There are 15 residues in the CDR3. V shed 7 bases and J 1 base; nucleotides not matched to a gene: 8. Per germline, CDR1 MNHNS and CDR2 SASEGT. The CDR3 DNA reads as TGTGCCAGCACCTTAATAGCGGGAGAGTCCTACGAGCAGTACTTC. Translated, it gives CASTLIAGESYEQYF.

CDR3 sequence: CASSIVGGLNTEAFF. CDR3 coding DNA: TGTGCCAGTAGTATAGTGGGAGGCCTGAACACTGAAGCTTTCTTT. The V and J genes are TRBV19 and TRBJ1-1, with D uncertain. The CDR3 runs 15 residues. Trimming removed 1 base at V and 0 bases at J, with 9 bases between. CDR1 is LNHDA, CDR2 SQIVND, per germline (reference sequence).

The CDR3 here is CASSRGGAGNTIYF. The CDR3, as DNA: TGTGCCAGTTCCAGGGGGGGGGCCGGAAACACCATATATTTT. The chain is built from TRBV12-3 or TRBV12-4 and TRBJ1-3; 7 bases match TRBD1. V was clipped by 9 bases and J by 4 bases; unmatched bases: 9. The CDR3 totals 14 residues.

This clonotype came up many times. The chain joins TRBV12-3 or TRBV12-4 to TRBJ1-2, with D uncertain. The length of the CDR3 is 13 residues. Trimming left V 6 bases short and J 10 bases short, with 18 bases between. CDR3 sequence reads: CASSDSSGAPYTF. The CDR3 nucleotides read TGTGCCAGCAGCGATTCATCGGGAGCACCCTACACCTTC.

The table lists this clonotype with a few counts. The chain carries TRBV6-5 and TRBJ1-1; D is unclear. This CDR3 is built from 14 residues. Trimming shortened V by 7 bases and J by 1 base, and 13 bases separated the two germline ends. Looked up from germline, CDR1 is MNHEY and CDR2 is SVGAGI. Written as DNA, the CDR3 is TGTGCCAGCAAAGTTACGTATCAGAACACTGAAGCTTTCTTT. As protein: CASKVTYQNTEAFF.

This clonotype was counted between two and nine times. The V gene is TRBV18, the J gene TRBJ1-6; no definite D call. V gave up 1 base and J gave up 5 bases, with 3 bases separating them. Germline V lookup: CDR1 KGHSH, CDR2 LQKENI. The CDR3 totals 13 residues. The DNA of the CDR3 is TGTGCCAGCTCACCACTGGATAATTCACCCCTCCACTTT. Its translation is CASSPLDNSPLHF.

This chain joins TRBV7-8 and TRBJ2-5; maybe TRBD2 (6 bases). The germline gives CDR1 SGHVS, CDR2 FQNEAQ. The CDR3 totals 19 residues. V was cut by 1 base and J by 5 bases, with 26 bases left in between. The CDR3 DNA reads TGTGCCAGCAGCTTAGGAAGTCTAGCGACCCGCCCAGGCCGGGAGACCCAGTACTTC. It translates to CASSLGSLATRPGRETQYF.

This clonotype was seen ten or more times. The chain joins TRBV4-1 to TRBJ2-5; D remains ambiguous. The V end was cut by 1 base, the J end by 5 bases, with 14 bases between. The CDR3 loop spans 15 amino acids. Germline V gives CDR1 MGHRA, CDR2 YSYEKL. CDR3 residues: CASSQGVAVGETQYF. The CDR3 coding sequence is TGCGCCAGCAGCCAAGGGGTGGCCGTCGGGGAGACCCAGTACTTC.

About this clonotype itself: Since a much larger clone is just one base distant, this may be a read error. The V gene is TRBV11-2, the J gene TRBJ2-1; 11 bases align to TRBD2. V was pared by 6 bases and J by 10 bases, with 8 bases of the junction left unmatched. This CDR3 is built from 14 residues. Germline CDR1 SGHAT, CDR2 FQNNGV. CDR3 amino acids: CASRVGLAGYEQFF. In DNA, the CDR3 is TGTGCCAGCAGGGTAGGACTAGCGGGTTACGAGCAGTTCTTC.

This clonotype showed up many times. The rearrangement links TRBV7-2 to TRBJ1-5, with TRBD1 matching 9 bases. The CDR3 is 15 residues long. CDR1 is SGHTA and CDR2 is FQGNSA in the germline V gene. V lost 0 bases to trimming and J lost 7 bases; unmatched junction nucleotides: 4. CDR3 sequence: CASSLAETGGQPQHF. In DNA form, the CDR3 reads TGTGCCAGCAGCTTAGCGGAGACAGGGGGGCAGCCCCAGCATTTT. The full variable domain, rest sourced from reference TRBV7-2 and TRBJ1-5, is GAGVSQSPSNKVTEKGKDVELRCDPISGHTALYWYRQSLGQGLEFLIYFQGNSAPDKSGLPSDRFSAERTGGSVSTLTIQRTQQEDSAVYLCASSLAETGGQPQHFGDGTRLSIL.

The chain recombines TRBV15 with TRBJ2-7, with TRBD2 identical over 11 bases. The CDR3 runs to 16 residues. Germline-derived CDR1 and CDR2 are LNHNV and YYDKDF (reference sequence). V trimming: 3 bases; J trimming: 1 base; junction bases outside the gene matches: 5. The CDR3 is CATSSPGLAESYEQYF. As DNA, the CDR3 is TGTGCCACCAGCAGCCCGGGACTAGCGGAGTCCTACGAGCAGTACTTC. The entire variable domain, with the rest obtained from reference TRBV15 and TRBJ2-7, is as follows: DAMVIQNPRYQVTQFGKPVTLSCSQTLNHNVMYWYQQKSSQAPKLLFHYYDKDFNNEADTPDNFQSRRPNTSFCFLDIRSPGLGDTAMYLCATSSPGLAESYEQYFGPGTRLTVT.

This clonotype was picked up many times. The chain links TRBV28 to TRBJ1-5; no reliable D call. This CDR3 has 15 residues. The ends were cut back, 4 bases at V and 6 bases at J, with 16 bases in the middle. Germline assignment: CDR1 MDHEN and CDR2 SYDVKM. CDR3 DNA sequence: TGTGCCAGCAGTTCCTCTCGGACGGACTTTCAGCCCCAGCATTTT. Translation gives CASSSSRTDFQPQHF.

This clonotype was detected many times. V usage is TRBV24-1 and J usage is TRBJ1-2; possible D gene TRBD1, 5 bases. Trimming took off 8 bases at V and 1 base at J, with 7 bases between the two ends. Germline V gene lookup returns CDR1 KGHDR and CDR2 SFDVKD. This CDR3 region has 12 residues. DNA for the CDR3: TGTGCCACCAAAGGGGATAACTATGGCTACACCTTC. Encoded protein: CATKGDNYGYTF.

This clonotype occurred many times. V and J are TRBV30 and TRBJ2-4; D is ambiguous. The length of the CDR3 is 13 residues. The V end was cut by 3 bases, the J end by 3 bases, with 9 bases between. Germline CDR1 and CDR2: GTSNPN and SVGIG (reference sequence). In DNA, the CDR3 is TGTGCCTGGAGGGGGTTAGACAAAAACATTCAGTACTTC. Amino acids: CAWRGLDKNIQYF.

This clonotype was observed a few times. The V call is TRBV28, the J call TRBJ2-5, with 7 positions matching TRBD2. Germline trimming cut 7 bases from V and 1 base from J; bases unmatched to any gene: 9. The CDR3 runs 15 residues. Germline loops: CDR1 MDHEN, CDR2 SYDVKM. DNA of the CDR3: TGTGCCAGCAACCCGCCTAGCGGAATCCAAGAGACCCAGTACTTC. It encodes CASNPPSGIQETQYF.

In this sample, this clonotype turned up many times. This chain joins TRBV12-3 or TRBV12-4 and TRBJ1-2, with 9 bases aligning to TRBD1. Trimming took 6 bases from V and 4 from J; bases not matched to a gene: 6. The CDR3 runs to 14 residues. CDR3 nucleotides: TGTGCCAGCAGGAGGGGACAGGGAACCTATGGCTACACCTTC. Translating it yields CASRRGQGTYGYTF.

In this sample, this clonotype turned up many times. This chain links TRBV6-5 with TRBJ1-5; D gene ambiguous. Germline V gene data show CDR1 as MNHEY and CDR2 as SVGAGI. The CDR3 sequence is 13 residues long. The V gene lost 0 bases and the J gene lost 7 bases, with 7 bases spanning the gap. The CDR3 DNA reads as TGTGCCAGCAGTTACTCGAGGAAACAGCCCCAGCATTTT. It is translated as CASSYSRKQPQHF.

V gene TRBV20-1 combines with J gene TRBJ1-1; tentatively, D is TRBD1 (5 bases). V lost 6 bases to trimming and J lost 5 bases, with 19 bases between them. CDR1 and CDR2 (germline): DFQATT, SNEGSKA (reference sequence). The CDR3 has 14 amino acids. CDR3 sequence reads: CSAASWQGGTEAFF. The CDR3 nucleotides read TGCAGTGCCGCCTCTTGGCAGGGCGGGACTGAAGCTTTCTTT.

The rearrangement uses TRBV6-1 and TRBJ1-1; D call uncertain. Deletions cut 8 bases from V and 0 bases from J, with 16 bases between. The germline V gene encodes CDR1 MNHNS and CDR2 SASEGT. This CDR3 is built from 15 residues. CDR3 protein: CASRRYRFLNTEAFF. The CDR3 coding sequence is TGTGCCAGCCGCCGCTATAGATTTTTGAACACTGAAGCTTTCTTT.

In its sample, this clonotype was seen many times. The chain recombines TRBV6-5 with TRBJ2-4, with a weak D call TRBD2 (5 bases). In germline, CDR1 is MNHEY, CDR2 SVGAGI. The V end was cut by 2 bases, the J end by 0 bases, with 14 bases between. The CDR3 loop spans 17 amino acids. DNA for the CDR3: TGTGCCAGCAGTTACGGAGAAGACGGGATAGCCAAAAACATTCAGTACTTC. Translation gives CASSYGEDGIAKNIQYF.

This clonotype was detected many times. The chain carries TRBV11-2 and TRBJ1-2; D may be TRBD1 (5 bases). In germline, CDR1 is SGHAT, CDR2 FQNNGV. V lost 5 bases to trimming and J lost 0 bases, with 16 bases between them. CDR3 length equals 16 residues. CDR3 DNA sequence: TGTGCCAGCAGCCCTGGGGGGACTCTATCTAACTATGGCTACACCTTC. The encoded protein is CASSPGGTLSNYGYTF.

This clonotype was found many times. The chain carries TRBV11-1 and TRBJ2-2; TRBD1 agrees at 7 bases. The V gene's germline CDR1 is SGHAT and CDR2 FQDESV (reference sequence). CDR3 length equals 17 residues. V dropped 3 bases and J dropped 0; count of bases not matched to a gene: 7. CDR3 nucleotides: TGTGCCAGCAGCTTCGCCCTGGGACAGACGAACACCGGGGAGCTGTTTTTT. It translates to CASSFALGQTNTGELFF.

This clonotype was recorded many times. CDR3 in amino acids: CATSNARRGSNTGELFF. In nucleotides, the CDR3 is TGTGCCACCTCCAATGCCAGGCGAGGGTCGAACACCGGGGAGCTGTTTTTT. J is TRBJ2-2 and V is TRBV24-1, with a possible D match to TRBD2 (5 bases). This CDR3 is built from 17 residues. Germline lookup yields CDR1 KGHDR and CDR2 SFDVKD. Trimming took 9 bases from V and 0 from J, leaving 19 bases between them.

The rearrangement uses TRBV27 and TRBJ1-2, with D unclear. Germline lookup yields CDR1 MNHEY and CDR2 SMNVEV (reference sequence). V dropped 4 bases and J dropped 1 base, with 13 bases sitting between them. CDR3 length equals 15 residues. The DNA of the CDR3 is TGTGCCAGCAGTTACTTCGTCGCATTTAACTATGGCTACACCTTC. Translated, it gives CASSYFVAFNYGYTF.

The rearrangement joins TRBV27 to TRBJ1-3; D remains unclear. CDR1 and CDR2 from the germline V gene are MNHEY and SMNVEV (reference sequence). CDR3 length: 11 amino acids. V was cut by 7 bases and J by 1 base, with 2 bases left in between. The CDR3 reads CASISGNTIYF. CDR3 bases: TGTGCCAGCATATCTGGAAACACCATATATTTT.